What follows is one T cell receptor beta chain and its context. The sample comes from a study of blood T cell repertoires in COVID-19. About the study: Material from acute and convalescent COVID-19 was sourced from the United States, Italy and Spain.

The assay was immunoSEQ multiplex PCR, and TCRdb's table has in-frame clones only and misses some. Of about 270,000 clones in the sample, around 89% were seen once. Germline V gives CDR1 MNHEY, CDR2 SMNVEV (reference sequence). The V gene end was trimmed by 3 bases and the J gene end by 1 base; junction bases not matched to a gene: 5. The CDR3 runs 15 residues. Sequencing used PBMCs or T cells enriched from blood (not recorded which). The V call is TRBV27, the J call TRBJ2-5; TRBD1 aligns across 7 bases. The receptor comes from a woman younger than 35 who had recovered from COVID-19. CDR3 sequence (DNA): TGTGCCAGCAGTTTCATTGGACAGGTCCAAGAGACCCAGTACTTC. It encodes CASSFIGQVQETQYF.